This T cell receptor (beta chain) stems from a study of cytomegalovirus exposure and HLA in healthy donors. Findings and caveats of the study: Confirmation in vitro established that a few CMV-associated chains were specific for CMV antigens. Per a later analysis, HLA-associated TCR beta chains showed more clonal expansion than other, equally common TCR beta chains.

PCR was performed using 60 Vbeta and 13 Jbeta primers. Clones were sequenced by immunoSEQ multiplex PCR, and TCRdb holds only the in-frame ones, with some missing. The data show over 35,000 clones, about 70% seen once. On this clone: Its antigen is still unknown.

This receptor was taken from a man aged 35 to 55 in good health and CMV-seronegative. Sequenced input: PBMCs.

The CDR3 here is CASCAGGLSNSPLHF. The CDR3 DNA reads as TGTGCCAGCTGCGCGGGAGGGTTGAGCAATTCACCCCTCCACTTT. The V and J genes are TRBV6-6 and TRBJ1-6, with D hard to call. Germline V gene sequence: CDR1 MNHNY, CDR2 SVGAGI (reference sequence). The CDR3 spans 15 residues. V gave up 8 bases and J gave up 7 bases, with 18 bases separating them.